Following are 25 T cell receptor beta chains from one sample sequenced in a study of T cells in Graves' hyperthyroidism and ophthalmopathy. Researchers took RNA transcripts and amplified the TCR beta CDR3 regions from them. Researchers ran a first-round RT-PCR on the TCR CDR3 using the HTBI primer set. TCRdb processed the multiplex PCR reads anew with MiXCR; each CDR3 protein has one entry. The table lists around 400,000 distinct CDR3 sequences, less than 20% of them singletons, with about a quarter in the top ten. What was sequenced was blood. The receptors originated from a woman younger than 35 with Graves' hyperthyroidism that later progressed to Graves' ophthalmopathy.

This clonotype was counted a few times. This chain joins TRBV14 and TRBJ1-2; TRBD1 might be the D (5 bases). This CDR3 has 17 residues. In germline, CDR1 is SGHDN, CDR2 FVKESK. Trimming shortened V by 1 base and J by 3 bases, and 18 bases separated the two germline ends. The CDR3: CASSQVSGRLLDYGYTF. In DNA, the CDR3 is TGTGCCAGCAGCCAAGTCTCGGGGCGATTATTGGACTATGGCTACACCTTC.

This rearrangement joins TRBV4-1 to TRBJ2-1; 9 bases are a match to TRBD2. Germline V CDR1 and CDR2: MGHRA, YSYEKL. The CDR3 is 14 residues long. J gave up 5 bases and V 6 bases, and 5 bases lay outside the gene matches. The CDR3 loop reads CASSVREGDNEQFF. The DNA of the CDR3 is TGCGCCAGCAGTGTGCGGGAGGGCGACAATGAGCAGTTCTTC.

This clonotype was detected many times. The rearrangement uses TRBV12-3 or TRBV12-4 and TRBJ1-1, with D uncertain. This CDR3 is 14 amino acids long. Trimming pared 5 bases from V and 0 bases from J, leaving 10 bases between. As DNA, the CDR3 is TGTGCCAGCAGTGCGTCTCTCATGAACACTGAAGCTTTCTTT. It translates to CASSASLMNTEAFF.

This clonotype showed up many times. The chain employs TRBV5-1 and TRBJ2-7; D is unclear. The length of the CDR3 is 13 residues. V was trimmed by 5 bases and J by 1 base, leaving 10 bases between them. Germline CDR1 SGHRS, CDR2 YFSETQ. This chain's CDR3 is CASRWQASYEQYF. The CDR3 DNA is TGCGCCAGCAGGTGGCAGGCATCCTACGAGCAGTACTTC. Complete variable domain (other parts from reference TRBV5-1 and TRBJ2-7): KAGVTQTPRYLIKTRGQQVTLSCSPISGHRSVSWYQQTPGQGLQFLFEYFSETQRNKGNFPGRFSGRQFSNSRSEMNVSTLELGDSALYLCASRWQASYEQYFGPGTRLTVT.

V is TRBV11-2 and J is TRBJ1-1; TRBD1 aligns across 7 bases. J was trimmed by 1 base and V by 3 bases; bases with no gene match: 5. Germline V gene data show CDR1 as SGHAT and CDR2 as FQNNGV. The CDR3 length is 15 residues. The CDR3 nucleotides are TGTGCCAGCAGCTTCAACAGGGGAAAGAACACTGAAGCTTTCTTT. Translated: CASSFNRGKNTEAFF.

There are many counts of this clonotype. This sequence joins TRBV2 and TRBJ2-1; 7 positions agree with TRBD2. Germline-derived CDR1 and CDR2 are SNHLY and FYNNEI. This CDR3 comprises 17 residues. The V gene end was trimmed by 4 bases and the J gene end by 0 bases; junction bases not matched to a gene: 9. The CDR3 region is CASSGASGVSSYNEQFF. The CDR3 DNA reads TGTGCCAGCAGTGGGGCTAGCGGCGTGAGCTCCTACAATGAGCAGTTCTTC.

This clonotype was recorded at least ten times. The chain joins TRBV6-6 to TRBJ2-1; TRBD2 matches 7 bases. Trimming at V came to 1 base and at J to 4 bases, leaving 7 bases not matched to a gene. CDR3 length equals 16 residues. CDR1 is MNHNY and CDR2 is SVGAGI in the germline V gene (reference sequence). The CDR3 region is CASSYFSSGSYNEQFF. As DNA, the CDR3 is TGTGCCAGCAGTTACTTCTCTAGCGGTTCGTACAATGAGCAGTTCTTC.

The CDR3 region is CSARDTPNTEAFF. DNA for the CDR3: TGCAGTGCTAGAGATACCCCGAACACTGAAGCTTTCTTT. The chain is built from TRBV20-1 and TRBJ1-1; D is unresolved. CDR3 length: 13 amino acids. Germline V gene lookup returns CDR1 DFQATT and CDR2 SNEGSKA (reference sequence). The ends were cut back, 0 bases at V and 1 base at J, with 6 bases in the middle.

The chain carries TRBV5-4 and TRBJ2-7, with 7 bases matching TRBD2. The ends lost 3 bases at V and 5 bases at J; junction bases unmatched: 8. Germline values: CDR1 SGHNT, CDR2 YYREEE (reference sequence). This CDR3 has 14 amino acids. The DNA of the CDR3 is TGTGCCAGCAGCTCGGCGGGGGTGTCGGACGAGCAGTACTTC. It specifies CASSSAGVSDEQYF. The full variable domain, with the rest looked up from reference TRBV5-4 and TRBJ2-7, is ETGVTQSPTHLIKTRGQQVTLRCSSQSGHNTVSWYQQALGQGPQFIFQYYREEENGRGNFPPRFSGLQFPNYSSELNVNALELDDSALYLCASSSAGVSDEQYFGPGTRLTVT.

Ten or more counts support this clonotype. V and J are TRBV7-9 and TRBJ2-7; no definite D call. The length of the CDR3 is 12 residues. Trimming pared 6 bases from V and 5 bases from J, leaving 11 bases between. Germline CDR1 and CDR2: SEHNR and FQNEAQ (reference sequence). The CDR3: CASSQKLDEQYF. CDR3 DNA: TGTGCCAGCAGTCAAAAGCTGGACGAGCAGTACTTC.

At least ten counts were recorded for this clonotype. This rearrangement joins TRBV6-1 to TRBJ2-7, with TRBD1 matching 8 bases. The CDR3 loop spans 15 amino acids. The germline V gene has CDR1 MNHNS and CDR2 SASEGT. The J segment lost 1 base and the V segment lost 6 bases, leaving 8 bases of the junction unmatched. CDR3 sequence reads: CASRRETGDSYEQYF. Written as DNA, the CDR3 is TGTGCCAGCAGAAGAGAGACAGGGGATTCCTACGAGCAGTACTTC.

This clonotype has ten or more counts. The chain links TRBV20-1 to TRBJ1-2, with a tentative D call TRBD1 (5 bases). Trimming took 0 bases from V and 8 from J, leaving 13 bases between them. The germline V gene has CDR1 DFQATT and CDR2 SNEGSKA (reference sequence). The CDR3 totals 13 residues. CDR3 DNA: TGCAGTGCTAGAGATCGCAGGGTGGGGGGCTACACCTTC. Its protein is CSARDRRVGGYTF.

This clonotype was counted a few times. J is TRBJ2-1 and V is TRBV5-1; D is undetermined. V lost 2 bases and J lost 9, with 6 bases in between. This CDR3 contains 11 residues. CDR1 is SGHRS and CDR2 is YFSETQ in the germline V gene. The CDR3, as DNA: TGCGCCAGCAGCTTCGGCGCTGAGCAGTTCTTC. Translated, it gives CASSFGAEQFF.

This clonotype was found many times. CDR3 sequence: CASSFKSGSSSTDTQYF. The CDR3 DNA sequence: TGTGCCAGCTCCTTTAAGAGCGGGAGTTCTAGCACAGATACGCAGTATTTT. The chain is built from TRBV12-3 or TRBV12-4 and TRBJ2-3, with 8 positions matching TRBD2. Trimming at V came to 8 bases and at J to 0 bases, leaving 13 bases not matched to a gene. This CDR3 is 17 amino acids long.

As concerns this clonotype: One junction end does not reproduce the germline sequence, and a read error may be involved. V is TRBV5-6 and J is TRBJ2-5; 7 bases match TRBD2. Germline V gene data show CDR1 as SGHDT and CDR2 as YYEEEE. The CDR3 loop spans 16 amino acids. Here the CDR3 reads CTSSLASWTRYETQYF. For the CDR3, the DNA is TGTACCAGCAGCTTGGCCTCTTGGACTAGATACGAGACCCAGTACTTC.

This clonotype was picked up many times. The V call is TRBV7-2, the J call TRBJ2-1; D call uncertain. CDR1 and CDR2 from the germline V gene are SGHTA and FQGNSA. Trimming stripped 5 bases from V and 3 bases from J, with 11 bases between. CDR3 length equals 14 residues. The CDR3 sequence: CASSPPHGYNEQFF. Here the CDR3 DNA reads TGTGCCAGCAGCCCCCCGCACGGCTACAATGAGCAGTTCTTC.

In this sample, this clonotype turned up many times. The CDR3 nucleotides are TGCGCCAGCAGCGGCGGGAGGGCCGGGAGTGAGCAGTTCTTC. Amino acid sequence: CASSGGRAGSEQFF. The V call is TRBV5-1, the J call TRBJ2-1, with 9 bases aligning to TRBD2. Germline CDR1 reads SGHRS; CDR2 reads YFSETQ. Unmatched junction bases numbered 8, after V lost 4 bases and J lost 9 bases. This CDR3 is 14 amino acids long.

This chain connects TRBV29-1 to TRBJ2-2; the D is unclear. CDR1 is SQVTM, CDR2 ANQGSEA, per germline. Deletions cut 7 bases from V and 1 base from J, with 7 bases between. This CDR3 is built from 12 residues. CDR3 nucleotides: TGCAGCGGGCAATGGAACACCGGGGAGCTGTTTTTT. Its translation is CSGQWNTGELFF.

V usage is TRBV6-5 and J usage is TRBJ1-6; D unresolved. The CDR3 is made up of 15 amino acids. Per germline, CDR1 MNHEY and CDR2 SVGAGI. V was trimmed by 2 bases and J by 6 bases, leaving 11 bases between them. CDR3: CASSYVRWGNSPLHF. The CDR3 DNA reads TGTGCCAGCAGTTACGTGAGATGGGGTAATTCACCCCTCCACTTT.

This clonotype turned up a few times. The gene calls are TRBV6-2 or TRBV6-3 and TRBJ2-7, with 14 bases fitting TRBD2. The CDR3 contains 15 residues. The V and J ends lost 9 bases and 0 bases, in that order; junction bases with no gene match: 4. Germline loops: CDR1 MNHEY, CDR2 SVGEGT. The CDR3 DNA is TGTGCCAGTGGACTAGCGGGAGGTCCCTCCTACGAGCAGTACTTC. Translating it yields CASGLAGGPSYEQYF.

The rearrangement links TRBV6-2 or TRBV6-3 to TRBJ2-5; D is ambiguous. V was pared by 2 bases and J by 5 bases, with 12 bases between. There are 14 residues in the CDR3. CDR1 and CDR2 (germline): MNHEY, SVGEGT. CDR3 residues: CASSYPQSRETQYF. The CDR3 DNA follows: TGTGCCAGCAGTTACCCCCAGAGCCGGGAGACCCAGTACTTC.

This clonotype was found a few times. The chain combines TRBV28 with TRBJ1-2, with D unclear. Germline V CDR1 and CDR2: MDHEN, SYDVKM. V shed 6 bases and J shed 4 bases, with 15 bases lying between them. The CDR3 runs to 14 residues. This CDR3 is CASSPGGRGYGYTF. In nucleotides, the CDR3 is TGTGCCAGCAGCCCCGGCGGGCGCGGCTATGGCTACACCTTC.

This clonotype has a handful of counts. The chain is built from TRBV5-1 and TRBJ2-7, with 9 positions matching TRBD1. The CDR3 is 17 residues long. V was pared by 4 bases and J by 2 bases, with 13 bases of the junction left unmatched. Germline V gene lookup returns CDR1 SGHRS and CDR2 YFSETQ. The CDR3 nucleotides are TGCGCCAGCAGCCGATCCCCGGACAGGGGCTTAACCTACGAGCAGTACTTC. This encodes CASSRSPDRGLTYEQYF.

This clonotype occurred a few times. The gene calls are TRBV7-9 and TRBJ1-3; 8 nucleotides align to TRBD1. The V gene's germline CDR1 is SEHNR and CDR2 FQNEAQ (reference sequence). With 5 bases clipped from V and 8 bases from J, the junction kept 8 bases outside the gene matches. This CDR3 contains 14 residues. CDR3 protein: CASSPDRAADTIYF. The CDR3 bases are TGTGCCAGCAGCCCGGACAGGGCCGCGGACACCATATATTTT.

V gene TRBV19 combines with J gene TRBJ1-2, with 9 bases lining up with TRBD1. The CDR3 runs 18 residues. The trim removed 6 bases at V and 2 bases at J, leaving 16 bases unmatched. The germline V gene encodes CDR1 LNHDA and CDR2 SQIVND (reference sequence). The CDR3 spells CASSNLRQGGINNYGYTF. The CDR3 nucleotides are TGTGCCAGTAGCAATCTCAGACAGGGGGGGATAAACAACTATGGCTACACCTTC.